These 22 T cell receptor beta chains originate from one sample sequenced in a study of CD8 T cells in Susac syndrome. The RNA, roughly 0.5 to 1 ug, was put through reverse transcription using random hexamers. From the immunoSEQ multiplex PCR reads, TCRdb called clonotypes with MiXCR, one entry per CDR3 protein. Of about 60,000 distinct CDR3 sequences listed, more than 80% are singletons. The sample consisted of CD8+ T cells from PBMCs. The origin of the receptors is a human donor in good health.

This rearrangement joins TRBV19 to TRBJ1-1; D unclear. CDR1 and CDR2 from the germline V gene are LNHDA and SQIVND (reference sequence). CDR3 size: 12 residues. V dropped 6 bases and J dropped 3 bases, with 8 bases sitting between them. The CDR3 here is CASRRGYTEAFF. The CDR3 DNA reads as TGTGCCAGTAGGAGAGGATACACTGAAGCTTTCTTT. The entire variable domain, with the rest obtained from reference TRBV19 and TRBJ1-1, is as follows: DGGITQSPKYLFRKEGQNVTLSCEQNLNHDAMYWYRQDPGQGLRLIYYSQIVNDFQKGDIAEGYSVSREKKESFPLTVTSAQKNPTAFYLCASRRGYTEAFFGQGTRLTVV.

This clonotype came up once. V usage is TRBV12-5 and J usage is TRBJ1-3; 7 nucleotides match TRBD1. This CDR3 is 15 amino acids long. CDR1 is LGHNT and CDR2 is FRNRAP in the germline V gene. The J segment lost 2 bases and the V segment lost 7 bases, leaving 8 bases of the junction unmatched. CDR3 residues: CASAQGGGPGNTIYF. The DNA for the CDR3 is TGTGCTAGTGCCCAGGGGGGGGGACCTGGAAACACCATATATTTT. The complete variable domain, with remaining parts taken from reference TRBV12-5 and TRBJ1-3, reads DARVTQTPRHKVTEMGQEVTMRCQPILGHNTVFWYRQTMMQGLELLAYFRNRAPLDDSGMPKDRFSAEMPDATLATLKIQPSEPRDSAVYFCASAQGGGPGNTIYFGEGSWLTVV.

The CDR3 nucleotides read TGTGCCAGCAGCTTCTTCCGGGACCTCTACAATGAGCAGTTCTTC. Encoded protein: CASSFFRDLYNEQFF. The chain recombines TRBV7-8 with TRBJ2-1; D possibly matches TRBD1 or TRBD2 (5 bases each). The germline V gene has CDR1 SGHVS and CDR2 FQNEAQ. CDR3 size: 15 residues. V lost 3 bases and J 3 bases, leaving 12 bases between the germline ends.

The rearrangement joins TRBV28 to TRBJ1-6; 8 bases are a match to TRBD1. V shed 6 bases, J shed 9 bases, and the junction held 7 bases outside the gene matches. CDR1 is MDHEN, CDR2 SYDVKM, per germline. The CDR3 totals 14 residues. DNA for the CDR3: TGTGCCAGCAGAATTGGGACAGGCGTTTCACCCCTCCACTTT. Its protein is CASRIGTGVSPLHF. The complete variable domain, with remaining parts taken from reference TRBV28 and TRBJ1-6, reads DVKVTQSSRYLVKRTGEKVFLECVQDMDHENMFWYRQDPGLGLRLIYFSYDVKMKEKGDIPEGYSVSREKKERFSLILESASTNQTSMYLCASRIGTGVSPLHFGNGTRLTVT.

The chain joins TRBV18 to TRBJ2-1; 11 bases are a match to TRBD2. V lost 1 base to trimming and J lost 0 bases; unmatched junction nucleotides: 8. Germline V lookup: CDR1 KGHSH, CDR2 LQKENI. This CDR3 is 19 amino acids long. CDR3 nucleotide sequence: TGTGCCAGCTCACCACGGGGGGGACTAGCGGAAAGCTCCTACAATGAGCAGTTCTTC. It is translated as CASSPRGGLAESSYNEQFF.

The CDR3 here is CASSPDGGPNTQYF. The CDR3, as DNA: TGTGCCAGCAGCCCTGATGGGGGACCGAATACGCAGTATTTT. The J gene is TRBJ2-3, the V gene TRBV11-2; D assignment may be TRBD1 or TRBD2 (5 bases each). Trimming took 5 bases from V and 7 from J, leaving 16 bases between them. Germline V gene lookup returns CDR1 SGHAT and CDR2 FQNNGV. The length of the CDR3 is 14 residues.

V gene TRBV4-1 combines with J gene TRBJ2-3; D is possibly TRBD2 (7 bases). Per the germline V gene, CDR1 is MGHRA and CDR2 is YSYEKL. The V gene lost 4 bases and the J gene lost 2 bases, with 16 bases spanning the gap. The CDR3 runs 16 residues. CDR3 sequence: CASSLRGGGNTDTQYF. In DNA form, the CDR3 reads TGCGCCAGCAGCCTTCGAGGGGGGGGAAACACAGATACGCAGTATTTT.

V and J are TRBV25-1 and TRBJ1-6, with D possibly matching TRBD1 (6 bases). Germline V gene data show CDR1 as MGHDK and CDR2 as SYGVNS. The CDR3 spans 16 residues. With 6 bases removed from V and 4 bases from J, the gap between germline ends came to 16 bases. DNA of the CDR3: TGTGCCAGCAGCTCAACCGGACAGCCTTATAATTCACCCCTCCACTTT. It translates to CASSSTGQPYNSPLHF.

This rearrangement joins TRBV12-3 or TRBV12-4 to TRBJ2-5, with 8 nucleotides matching TRBD2. The CDR3 sequence is 15 residues long. The J segment lost 9 bases and the V segment lost 1 base, leaving 10 bases of the junction unmatched. CDR3 protein: CASSLVSGDGRSQYF. The CDR3 DNA reads TGTGCCAGCAGTTTAGTTAGCGGGGACGGCCGGTCCCAGTACTTC.

CDR3 protein: CASSAGGNEQFF. The DNA of the CDR3 is TGTGCCAGCAGCGCTGGGGGGAATGAGCAGTTCTTC. This chain connects TRBV5-6 to TRBJ2-1, with D perhaps matching TRBD2 (6 bases). The CDR3 covers 12 residues. The germline V and J ends were trimmed by 4 bases and 7 bases, with 9 bases remaining between them. Germline loops: CDR1 SGHDT, CDR2 YYEEEE.

The rearrangement uses TRBV7-9 and TRBJ2-7, with D unclear. The CDR3 is made up of 12 amino acids. The germline V and J ends were trimmed by 5 bases and 0 bases, with 5 bases remaining between them. Germline CDR1 SEHNR, CDR2 FQNEAQ (reference sequence). The CDR3 is CASSQTSYEQYF. As DNA, the CDR3 is TGTGCCAGCAGCCAGACCTCCTACGAGCAGTACTTC. The full variable domain, in which reference TRBV7-9 and TRBJ2-7 provide the parts outside the CDR3, is DTGVSQNPRHKITKRGQNVTFRCDPISEHNRLYWYRQTLGQGPEFLTYFQNEAQLEKSRLLSDRFSAERPKGSFSTLEIQRTEQGDSAMYLCASSQTSYEQYFGPGTRLTVT.

This CDR3 reads CASSQGGDSTYEQYF. CDR3 DNA sequence: TGTGCCAGCAGCCAAGGGGGGGACAGCACCTACGAGCAGTACTTC. J is TRBJ2-7 and V is TRBV3-1, with D possibly being TRBD1 (7 bases). This CDR3 has 15 residues. Germline V lookup: CDR1 LGHDT, CDR2 YNNKEL (reference sequence). Trimming took 1 base from V and 2 from J, leaving 12 bases between them.

The chain couples TRBV4-1 to TRBJ2-7; D unresolved. Trimming removed 1 base at V and 1 base at J, with 14 bases between. This CDR3 has 16 amino acids. Germline V CDR1 and CDR2: MGHRA, YSYEKL. The DNA of the CDR3 is TGCGCCAGCAGCCAAGGAAGCTTCCCCTCATCCTACGAGCAGTACTTC. It encodes CASSQGSFPSSYEQYF.

The chain joins TRBV3-1 to TRBJ2-7; tentatively, D is TRBD2 (5 bases). Trimming left V 2 bases short and J 4 bases short, with 9 bases between. The germline CDR1 and CDR2 sequences are LGHDT and YNNKEL (reference sequence). This CDR3 is 13 amino acids long. CDR3 protein: CASSQWEQYEQYF. The CDR3 coding sequence is TGTGCCAGCAGCCAATGGGAGCAGTACGAGCAGTACTTC.

The J gene is TRBJ1-2, the V gene TRBV12-3 or TRBV12-4; 9 bases agree with TRBD1. This CDR3 comprises 16 residues. J lost 4 bases, V lost 1 base, and 7 bases had no gene match. CDR3 protein: CASSLGYRGRSYGYTF. CDR3 DNA sequence: TGTGCCAGCAGTTTAGGGTACAGGGGGCGGTCCTATGGCTACACCTTC.

The rearrangement joins TRBV5-4 to TRBJ2-1, with TRBD1 matching over 7 bases. Germline V gives CDR1 SGHNT, CDR2 YYREEE (reference sequence). The CDR3 totals 15 residues. The V and J ends lost 3 bases and 4 bases, in that order; junction bases with no gene match: 7. This CDR3 reads CASSSGTARYNEQFF. DNA for the CDR3: TGTGCCAGCAGCTCCGGGACAGCGCGGTACAATGAGCAGTTCTTC.

The CDR3: CASSWTGGDNEQFF. CDR3 DNA sequence: TGTGCCAGCAGCTGGACAGGGGGGGACAATGAGCAGTTCTTC. The rearrangement joins TRBV5-5 to TRBJ2-1; 10 bases map to TRBD1. Germline V lookup: CDR1 SGHKS, CDR2 YYEKEE (reference sequence). The CDR3 totals 14 residues. J lost 5 bases, V lost 3 bases, and 2 bases had no gene match.

This clonotype was picked up one time. A junction boundary mismatches the germline segment, possibly from a read error. The chain links TRBV7-9 to TRBJ1-2; TRBD1 matches at 7 bases. This CDR3 has 16 residues. The germline V gene has CDR1 SEHNR and CDR2 FQNEAQ (reference sequence). In DNA form, the CDR3 reads TGTGCCAGCAGCGCCACCTCCGGACAGGTACCGGGCGGCTACAACTTC. It specifies CASSATSGQVPGGYNF.

J is TRBJ1-2 and V is TRBV11-2; D unclear. Germline loops: CDR1 SGHAT, CDR2 FQNNGV. V shed 5 bases and J shed 1 base, with 11 bases lying between them. The CDR3 is made up of 14 amino acids. This chain's CDR3 is CASSLVPHNYGYTF. Here the CDR3 DNA reads TGTGCCAGCAGCCTAGTCCCGCATAACTATGGCTACACCTTC.

The rearrangement uses TRBV4-1 and TRBJ1-4; D is uncertain. Trimming removed 1 base from V and 0 bases from J, with 9 bases in between. Germline loops: CDR1 MGHRA, CDR2 YSYEKL. The CDR3 has 16 residues. The CDR3 is CASSQVGQSTNEKLFF. DNA of the CDR3: TGCGCCAGCAGCCAAGTAGGCCAGTCAACTAATGAAAAACTGTTTTTT.

The chain recombines TRBV7-9 with TRBJ1-5; no clear D. The V gene lost 2 bases and the J gene lost 5 bases, with 7 bases spanning the gap. Germline lookup yields CDR1 SEHNR and CDR2 FQNEAQ (reference sequence). The CDR3 length is 13 residues. The CDR3 DNA reads TGTGCCAGCAGCTTAAACACCGATCAGCCCCAGCATTTT. As protein: CASSLNTDQPQHF.

The rearrangement joins TRBV6-2 or TRBV6-3 to TRBJ2-5; no firm D call. V was clipped by 0 bases and J by 1 base, with 6 bases between them. Germline CDR1 and CDR2: MNHEY and SVGEGT. The CDR3 runs 14 residues. The CDR3 is CASSYSNSQETQYF. CDR3 nucleotide sequence: TGTGCCAGCAGTTACTCGAACAGCCAAGAGACCCAGTACTTC.